Described below is a single T cell receptor beta chain sequence and its context. V was clipped by 8 bases and J by 3 bases, with 13 bases between them. The length of the CDR3 is 13 residues. Germline CDR1 ENHRY, CDR2 SYGVKD. The sample comes from a study of technical replicates of blood from a few donors. Repertoires were generated with immunoSEQ multiplex PCR, while TCRdb's copy carries only in-frame clones and drops some. The table records approximately 70,000 clones, around 90% of them present only once. The sequencing sample was made of T cells isolated from PBMCs. The V call is TRBV10-3, the J call TRBJ2-5; D is undetermined. This receptor was obtained from a human donor in good health. The CDR3: CAIGERAEETQYF. In nucleotides, the CDR3 is TGTGCCATCGGAGAGCGCGCTGAAGAGACCCAGTACTTC.